This is a list of T cell receptor beta chains from one sample in a study of cytomegalovirus exposure and HLA in healthy donors. This table comes from immunoSEQ multiplex PCR, and its TCRdb copy is limited to in-frame clones, with some not included. The sample contains roughly 170,000 clones, 84% of which appear only once. Sequencing was done on a sample of PBMCs. Receptors originate from a girl aged 5 to 17 in good health and CMV-seropositive. CDR3s include the opening cysteine and the closing phenylalanine or tryptophan. The D gene is left open where the match is weak. Clone size is not always given. Where it is, it says once, few, many or a class for expanded clones.

abundance	v_gene	d_gene	j_gene	CDR3nt	CDR3aa
NA	TRBV6-1	TRBD2	TRBJ2-7	TGTGCCAGCAGATGGACTAGCGCGCACGAGCAGTACTTC	CASRWTSAHEQYF
few	TRBV10-1	TRBD2	TRBJ2-1	TGCGCCAGCAGTGAGTCGACTAGCGGGTCCTACAATGAGCAGTTCTTC	CASSESTSGSYNEQFF
few	TRBV10-1	TRBD2	TRBJ2-7	TGCGCCAGCAGTCCTAGCGGGGGGTCTTCCTACGAGCAGTACTTC	CASSPSGGSSYEQYF
NA	TRBV19	TRBD1	TRBJ2-1	TGTGCCAGTGGACAGGGCAGCTCCTACAATGAGCAGTTCTTC	CASGQGSSYNEQFF
NA	TRBV11-2	TRBD2	TRBJ2-1	TGTGCCAGCAGCGTCGGGACTAGCGAAGTCGATGAGCAGTTCTTC	CASSVGTSEVDEQFF
NA	TRBV9	NA	TRBJ1-1	TGTGCCAGCAGTAGAGTTGCAGGAATGCTTGAAGCTTTCTTT	CASSRVAGMLEAFF
NA	TRBV5-1	NA	TRBJ1-2	TGCGCCAGCAGCCCGAACACAGGGCAGGCTAACTATGGCTACACCTTC	CASSPNTGQANYGYTF
NA	TRBV30	NA	TRBJ1-1	TGTGCCTGCCTCCTCGGGTCGTCAAGGATTCACACTGAAGCTTTCTTT	CACLLGSSRIHTEAFF
NA	TRBV2	TRBD1	TRBJ1-1	TGTGCCAGCAGTGAAGGACAGGGATCGCACACTGAAGCTTTCTTT	CASSEGQGSHTEAFF
once	TRBV27	TRBD1	TRBJ1-3	TGTGCCAGCAGTTTAAAGGGACAGGGTTTTGGAAACACCATATATTTT	CASSLKGQGFGNTIYF
NA	TRBV15	NA	TRBJ1-5	TGTGCCACCAGCGGGGGGGTGAGTGAAGGGAATCAGCCCCAGCATTTT	CATSGGVSEGNQPQHF
NA	TRBV5-1	NA	TRBJ2-7	TGCGCCAGCAGCTTGGGGACAGCGGTCACCTACGAGCAGTACTTC	CASSLGTAVTYEQYF
few	TRBV6-5	NA	TRBJ1-5	TGTGCCAGCAGTACAGATAGCAATCAGCCCCAGCATTTT	CASSTDSNQPQHF
NA	TRBV4-2	TRBD1	TRBJ1-1	TGTGCCAGCCGGACAGGGGGCGGCACTGAAGCTTTCTTT	CASRTGGGTEAFF
NA	TRBV30	NA	TRBJ1-1	TGTGCCTGGGAGGTCGGAGGGGCCCCAGGCACTGAAGCTTTCTTT	CAWEVGGAPGTEAFF
NA	TRBV7-9	NA	TRBJ1-2	TGTGCCAGCGGCGGGGGCACTAACTATGGCTACACCTTC	CASGGGTNYGYTF
NA	TRBV2	NA	TRBJ1-2	TGTGCCAGCAGGGTTGAAGGGGGGGGGCATGGCTACACCTTC	CASRVEGGGHGYTF
few	TRBV6-5	NA	TRBJ2-7	TGTGCCAGCAGTTCCCGGGACACCTCCTACGAGCAGTACTTC	CASSSRDTSYEQYF
NA	TRBV5-1	TRBD2	TRBJ2-1	TGCGCCAGCAGCTTGGGGACTAGCGGGGGAGTGAATGAGCAGTTCTTC	CASSLGTSGGVNEQFF
NA	TRBV6-6	TRBD1	TRBJ1-3	TGTGCCAGCAGTTACACCGACAGGGTCGACGGAAACACCATATATTTT	CASSYTDRVDGNTIYF
NA	TRBV10-3	NA	TRBJ2-5	TGTGCCATCAGTGAGTCGGCCGACACCGGATTCCAAGAGACCCAGTACTTC	CAISESADTGFQETQYF
NA	TRBV19	TRBD1	TRBJ2-7	TGTGCCAGTAGTATTTCGGGACAGGGGATCTACGAGCAGTACTTC	CASSISGQGIYEQYF
NA	TRBV5-6	TRBD1	TRBJ1-1	TGTGCCAGCAGCGGAATACAGGGGATTCGGGTCACTGAAGCTTTCTTT	CASSGIQGIRVTEAFF
once	TRBV14	TRBD2	TRBJ2-5	TGTGCCAGCAGCGCCGGACTAGGGGAGACCCAGTACTTC	CASSAGLGETQYF
NA	TRBV28	TRBD1	TRBJ2-7	TGTGCCAGCAGTACAGGGGTCTGGGTCGGCGAGCAGTACTTC	CASSTGVWVGEQYF
few	TRBV18	TRBD1	TRBJ1-5	TGTGCCAGCTCACCAGAAACGACGGGACAGGGCCAGCCCCAGCATTTT	CASSPETTGQGQPQHF
NA	TRBV5-1	TRBD1	TRBJ2-1	TGCGCCAGCAGCTTGGCACAGGGGGCGCGGGATGAGCAGTTCTTC	CASSLAQGARDEQFF
NA	TRBV10-2	NA	TRBJ2-5	TGCGCCAGCAGTGAAACGGGGTTAGGAGAGACCCAGTACTTC	CASSETGLGETQYF
NA	TRBV11-2	NA	TRBJ1-1	TGTGCCAGCAGGAATTGGGGAAACAGGGTAGATTACACTGAAGCTTTCTTT	CASRNWGNRVDYTEAFF
NA	TRBV19	NA	TRBJ1-1	TGTGCCAGTAGTATAAACAGTGTGAACACTGAAGCTTTCTTT	CASSINSVNTEAFF
NA	TRBV18	TRBD1	TRBJ1-2	TGTGCCAGCTCACCACCGGGACAGGGGGCCTTTACAGACGGCTACACCTTC	CASSPPGQGAFTDGYTF
NA	TRBV27	NA	TRBJ2-2	TGTGCCAGCACCCTAGGCCGGGCCGGGGAGCTGTTTTTT	CASTLGRAGELFF
NA	TRBV27	NA	TRBJ2-1	TGTGCCAGCAGACCTGGGGGGACCTACAATGAGCAGTTCTTC	CASRPGGTYNEQFF
NA	TRBV10-2	TRBD2	TRBJ2-2	TGCGCCAGCACCTTAGCGGGATACACCGGGGAGCTGTTTTTT	CASTLAGYTGELFF
NA	TRBV7-9	NA	TRBJ2-7	TGTGCCAGCAGTTCAAAATCCTACGAGCAGTACTTC	CASSSKSYEQYF
NA	TRBV6-1	NA	TRBJ2-5	TGTGCCAACCAAGACAGGCAAGAGACCCAGTACTTC	CANQDRQETQYF
NA	TRBV7-6	NA	TRBJ1-5	TGTGCCAGCAGCTTAGAAATGAACAGGCCATTAAGCAATCAGCCCCAGCATTTT	CASSLEMNRPLSNQPQHF
NA	TRBV25-1	NA	TRBJ2-7	TGTGCCAGCAGCCAACTGGACAGTACCTACGAGCAGTACTTC	CASSQLDSTYEQYF
NA	TRBV6-6	NA	TRBJ2-7	TGTGCCAGCAGCAGAACCACAGGGACACTCGAGCAGTACTTC	CASSRTTGTLEQYF
NA	TRBV7-6	NA	TRBJ1-6	TGTGCCAGCAGCCAAGACACCTCCTATAATTCACCCCTCCACTTT	CASSQDTSYNSPLHF
NA	TRBV10-3	TRBD1	TRBJ1-1	TGTGCCATCAGAGGGACAGGGGACTTAACTTTCTTT	CAIRGTGDLTFF
NA	TRBV7-2	NA	TRBJ1-1	TGTGCCAGCAGCTTATATGAAGGGTTAAGGGGAGGCACTGAAGCTTTCTTT	CASSLYEGLRGGTEAFF
NA	TRBV4-2	NA	TRBJ1-1	TGTGCCAGCAGCCAATTTGGGTCCACCCGGGAAGGAGAAGCTTTCTTT	CASSQFGSTREGEAFF
NA	TRBV6-5	NA	TRBJ1-1	TGTGCCAGCAGTTACTCAATGAGTGTAACGAACACTGAAGCTTTCTTT	CASSYSMSVTNTEAFF
NA	TRBV27	NA	TRBJ1-1	TGTGCCAGCAGGCAAAACAGGGTGAACACTGAAGCTTTCTTT	CASRQNRVNTEAFF
NA	TRBV7-3	TRBD2	TRBJ2-1	TGTGCCAGCAGCTTATCTCCTAGCGGGGGTAAGAGTGAGCAGTTCTTC	CASSLSPSGGKSEQFF
NA	TRBV19	TRBD1	TRBJ1-5	TGTGCCAGTAGTACCTCGACAGGGTATAGCAATCAGCCCCAGCATTTT	CASSTSTGYSNQPQHF
NA	TRBV10-3	NA	TRBJ2-1	TGTGCCATCAGTGATGTGGGGCTTCTTGGGCAGTTCTTC	CAISDVGLLGQFF
NA	TRBV12-5	NA	TRBJ1-1	TGTGCTAGTGGCGGGGGGGGCCCGAACACTGAAGCTTTCTTT	CASGGGGPNTEAFF
NA	TRBV7-2	TRBD1	TRBJ2-1	TGTGCCAGCAGCTTAGTTGGGACAGGGCACAATGAGCAGTTCTTC	CASSLVGTGHNEQFF
NA	TRBV6-4	NA	TRBJ1-5	TGTGCCAGCAACCACAGGGTCCCGGGGCAGCCCCAGCATTTT	CASNHRVPGQPQHF
NA	TRBV29-1	TRBD1	TRBJ1-1	TGCAGCGTCCACGTCGGGACAGGGACTGAAGCTTTCTTT	CSVHVGTGTEAFF
NA	TRBV6-1	TRBD2	TRBJ2-5	TGTGCCAGCGCAGCGGGGGGGTTAGGAGAGACCCAGTACTTC	CASAAGGLGETQYF
NA	TRBV6-1	NA	TRBJ2-7	TGTGCCAGCAGTGGCCACGGTATATCCTACGAGCAGTACTTC	CASSGHGISYEQYF
NA	TRBV6-1	NA	TRBJ1-1	TGTGCCAGCAGCCTCGGGGGGAGCACTGAAGCTTTCTTT	CASSLGGSTEAFF
NA	TRBV6-5	TRBD1	TRBJ1-1	TGTGCCAGCAGCAGGGACAGCACTGAAGCTTTCTTT	CASSRDSTEAFF
NA	TRBV18	NA	TRBJ2-6	TGTGCCAGCTCACCCCGAGGAATGATGTCTGGGGCCAACGTCCTGACTTTC	CASSPRGMMSGANVLTF
once	TRBV4-1	NA	TRBJ1-2	TGCGCCAGCAGCCCCTGGCCCCGGCGGTATGGCTACACCTTC	CASSPWPRRYGYTF
NA	TRBV6-6	NA	TRBJ1-2	TGTGCCAGCAGTAAGTTGACAGGACCTAACTATGGCTACACCTTC	CASSKLTGPNYGYTF
NA	TRBV30	NA	TRBJ1-1	TGTGCCTGCTCGAGGGCCATGAACACTGAAGCTTTCTTT	CACSRAMNTEAFF